The 2 T cell receptor beta chains below come from one sample, sequenced in a study of regulatory T cells in long-lasting Graves disease. Sequencing libraries for TCR beta were prepared with iRepertoire HTBI primers and Arm-PCR of CDR3 regions. MiXCR, run by TCRdb on the multiplex PCR reads, gives a single entry per CDR3 protein. The repertoire holds some 250,000 distinct CDR3 sequences, with more than 15% as singletons. Time point defined: newly diagnosed GD, antithyroid drugs for less than 3 months. From PBMCs, RNA was extracted and then used to make the TCR library. The data also belong to a second study, concerning T cells in Graves' hyperthyroidism and ophthalmopathy.

The specimen comprised peripheral blood mononuclear cells (PBMCs), sampled at new diagnosis, from a patient treated with antithyroid drugs. The receptors come from a young woman with Graves disease.

V and J are TRBV9 and TRBJ1-1, with D hard to call. The germline V and J ends were trimmed by 0 bases and 1 base, with 7 bases remaining between them. The CDR3 is 14 amino acids. The germline V gene has CDR1 SGDLS and CDR2 YYNGEE. The CDR3 coding sequence is TGTGCCAGCAGCGTAGGGGGTTCGAACACTGAAGCTTTCTTT. It translates to CASSVGGSNTEAFF.

This clonotype was detected ten times or more. This CDR3 is CATSDTTNRGGSGANVLTF. The CDR3 DNA is TGTGCCACCAGTGATACCACGAACAGGGGGGGGTCTGGGGCCAACGTCCTGACTTTC. The V call is TRBV24-1, the J call TRBJ2-6, with D tentatively TRBD1 (8 bases). Per the germline V gene, CDR1 is KGHDR and CDR2 is SFDVKD. The CDR3 is made up of 19 amino acids. Between the trimmed V and J ends, which lost 3 bases and 1 base, there was a span of 18 bases.